The source of this T cell receptor beta chain is a study of identical twins. The V and J ends lost 5 bases and 0 bases respectively, with 8 bases between them. The CDR3 totals 14 residues. Using its own MiXCR run on the 5' RACE reads, TCRdb lists one record per CDR3 protein. The table records around 240,000 distinct CDR3 sequences, approximately 7% of them present only once. Study results and caveats: Invariant T cells like MAIT and iNKT could partly confound the zero-insertion analyses. Weaker excess twin sharing was seen among beta out-of-frame sequences.

This clonotype was counted ten times or more. Its antigen is still unknown. All donors were healthy Caucasians. These same records also appear under a second study, on yellow fever vaccine responses in identical twins.

The rearrangement joins TRBV12-3 or TRBV12-4 to TRBJ1-3; D ambiguous. This receptor was taken from a woman aged 18-35 years in good health. Sequenced material: memory (CD45RO+) T cells sorted from blood. CDR3 sequence: CASSHPNSGNTIYF. In DNA, the CDR3 is TGTGCCAGCAGTCACCCAAACTCTGGAAACACCATATATTTT.